This T cell receptor (beta chain) was retrieved from a study of T cells after yellow fever vaccination (dated by TCRdb to between 2019 and 2020). Study-wide context: Staining for CD3, CD45RA, CCR7 and CD95 was used to sort memory subsets (EM, EMRA, CM and Tscm) on a BD FACS Aria III. Libraries from fractions with low cell numbers were prepared with the SMART-Seq v4 Ultra Low Input RNA kit. Blood was collected at multiple timepoints before and after primary and secondary immunization, and bulk PBMC replicates and cell subsets were isolated. To follow T-cell clones before and after primary and booster YFV17D yellow fever vaccination, bulk TCR alpha and beta repertoires were sequenced over time. Two healthy male donors, one aged 18 to 30 and one aged 30 to 40 years, were included in the cohort. Memory subsets were sorted on days 0, 15 and 45 and at 18 months following primary vaccination, and on days 0, 15 and 45 following the 30-year booster.

This clonotype was found a few times. Per-nucleotide qualities are absent, and no much larger clonotype sits a single base away. Synthesis of TCR cDNA relied on 5'RACE template switching, a step that introduced a universal primer site along with unique molecular identifiers. Priming of cDNA synthesis was performed from both the TCR alpha and TCR beta constant segments. Library amplification used two PCR steps, and the second PCR step added sample barcodes and sequencing adapters. Sequencing of libraries was performed on Illumina HiSeq 2500 (2x100 bp) or NovaSeq (2x150 bp). In the paper's pipeline: Demultiplexing of reads and collapsing into UMI consensus sequences were performed with MIGEC, and V(D)J alignment was carried out with MiXCR. Clonotypes responding to the vaccine were identified with edgeR on replicate PBMC samples, with the criteria of FDR below 0.01 and a log2 fold change above 5 up to day 15. Each bulk clonotype was labeled CD4 or CD8 based on which sequenced repertoire, CD4 or CD8, contained the clonotype at higher abundance. To estimate how each clone was distributed across memory phenotypes, clonotype frequencies in memory subsets were weighted by the numbers of FACS-sorted cells. TCRdb handled the public reads itself, with Q25 trimming in fastp and clone calling in MiXCR, and kept productive beta chains. Duplicate CDR3 protein sequences are folded into a single record with the most common DNA and genes. TCRdb's processing, not the study's, gives the V and J calls here. This sample comprises approximately 34,000 distinct CDR3 sequences, 6.5% to 8% of them detected only once. 22% of the sample is held by the ten biggest clonotypes.

Taken with the paper, the label for treatment or condition translates to: live attenuated yellow fever vaccine strain. PBMCs were isolated from peripheral blood using a standard Ficoll-Paque protocol. The RNeasy Micro Kit was used to extract RNA from sorted memory subsets. The investigation overall reported the following: FACS-sorted repertoires could contain abundant contaminating clonotypes from the bulk population, so computational filtering was required. Because only a couple of donors were included in the study, the extent to which the findings can be generalized is limited. Compared with the primary T-cell response, the secondary T-cell response was weaker but faster, peaking on day 5 rather than day 15. In the sorted memory subsets on day 0, nearly all of the vaccine-responding clonotypes fell below detection. A small fraction of clonotypes appeared in both the CD4 and CD8 compartments, likely as a result of convergent recombination. After the booster, most clones that had expanded after primary vaccination were detected again (about 95% of CD4 and around 88% of CD8), suggesting broad maintenance of memory.

From the cysteine up to the phenylalanine, the CDR3 has a length of 15 residues. Only the CDR3 DNA is retained, 45 bases long and in frame from the first base. Looking up the germline V gene (reference sequence) yields CDR1 SGHAT and CDR2 FQDESV. V is trimmed back by 6 bases and J by 3 bases, and the junction contains 10 bases that no gene match accounts for. The chain is encoded by TRBV11-1 joined to TRBJ2-5, with 7 bases matching TRBD1. Source: PBMCs, either bulk or a sorted T-cell subset (CD4+, CD8+, memory, or dextramer-sorted; not recorded which), taken on the day of the first yellow fever vaccination. The TCR was taken from a man younger than 35 who received the YFV17D yellow fever vaccine. The DNA sequence is given as TGTGCCAGCAGGAACCGGGACAGAGGGGAAGAGACCCAGTACTTC. This translates into CASRNRDRGEETQYF.